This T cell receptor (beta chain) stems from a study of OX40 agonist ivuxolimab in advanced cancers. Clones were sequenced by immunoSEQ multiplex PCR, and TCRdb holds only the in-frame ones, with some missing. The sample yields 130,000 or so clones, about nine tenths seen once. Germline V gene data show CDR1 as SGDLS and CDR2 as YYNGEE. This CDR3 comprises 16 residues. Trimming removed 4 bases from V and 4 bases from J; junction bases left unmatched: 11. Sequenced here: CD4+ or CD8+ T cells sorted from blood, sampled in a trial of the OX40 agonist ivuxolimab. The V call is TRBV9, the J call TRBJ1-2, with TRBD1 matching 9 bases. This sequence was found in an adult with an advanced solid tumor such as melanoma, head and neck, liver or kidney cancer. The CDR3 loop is CASSTGQGTWGYGYTF. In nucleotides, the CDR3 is TGTGCCAGCAGCACCGGACAGGGGACCTGGGGCTATGGCTACACCTTC. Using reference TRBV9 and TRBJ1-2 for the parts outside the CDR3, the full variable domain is DSGVTQTPKHLITATGQRVTLRCSPRSGDLSVYWYQQSLDQGLQFLIQYYNGEERAKGNILERFSAQQFPDLHSELNLSSLELGDSALYFCASSTGQGTWGYGYTFGSGTRLTVV.